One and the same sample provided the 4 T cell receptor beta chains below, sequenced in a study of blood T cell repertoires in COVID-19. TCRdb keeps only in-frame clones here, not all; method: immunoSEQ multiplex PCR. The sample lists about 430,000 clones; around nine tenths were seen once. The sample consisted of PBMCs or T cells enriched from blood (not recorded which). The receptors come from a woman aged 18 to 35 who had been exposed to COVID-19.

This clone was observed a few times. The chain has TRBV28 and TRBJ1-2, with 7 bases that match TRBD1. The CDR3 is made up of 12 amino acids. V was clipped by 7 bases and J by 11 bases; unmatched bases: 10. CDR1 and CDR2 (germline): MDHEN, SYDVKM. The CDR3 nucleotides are TGTGCCAGCACCATGGGGGCAGGGGGTTACACCTTC. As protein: CASTMGAGGYTF.

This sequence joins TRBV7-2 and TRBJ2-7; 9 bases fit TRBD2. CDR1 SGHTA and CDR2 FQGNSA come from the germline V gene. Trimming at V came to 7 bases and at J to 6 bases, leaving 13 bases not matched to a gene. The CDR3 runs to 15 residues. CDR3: CASTKLKTSGREQYF. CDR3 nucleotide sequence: TGTGCCAGCACCAAATTAAAAACTAGCGGGCGCGAGCAGTACTTC.

The CDR3, as DNA: TGTGCCAGCAGCGATCCGGGAGAGGCTTTCTTT. It is translated as CASSDPGEAFF. This rearrangement joins TRBV9 to TRBJ1-1; D gene uncertain. This CDR3 is built from 11 residues. The germline gives CDR1 SGDLS, CDR2 YYNGEE. Trimming took 3 bases from V and 11 from J, leaving 11 bases between them. Based on the CDR3 plus reference TRBV9 and TRBJ1-1, the full variable domain is DSGVTQTPKHLITATGQRVTLRCSPRSGDLSVYWYQQSLDQGLQFLIQYYNGEERAKGNILERFSAQQFPDLHSELNLSSLELGDSALYFCASSDPGEAFFGQGTRLTVV.

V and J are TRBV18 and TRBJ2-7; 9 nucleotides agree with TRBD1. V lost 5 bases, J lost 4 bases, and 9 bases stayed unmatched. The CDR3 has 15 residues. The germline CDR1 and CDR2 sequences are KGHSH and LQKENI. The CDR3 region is CASSEAGTGRYEQYF. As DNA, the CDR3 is TGTGCCAGCTCAGAAGCCGGGACAGGGCGATACGAGCAGTACTTC.